Listed below are T cell receptor beta chains from one sample, sequenced in a study of breast tumors, draining lymph nodes, adjacent tissues. TCRdb re-called the multiplex PCR reads through MiXCR, storing one row per CDR3 protein. The table has about 300,000 distinct CDR3 sequences, roughly 31% seen once; the top ten hold roughly 1.1%. Sequencing was carried out using axillary lymph node tissue. Receptor source: a female donor with breast cancer. Some clones in this sample may be carry-over from other donors' samples. Each CDR3 is given with its conserved first and last residue. The D gene is left open where the match is weak. Clone size is shown for a subset of rows, as once, few, many or a class of expanded clone.

cdr3_length,d_call,v_call,j_call,clone_size,cdr3_aa,cdr3_nt
17,TRBD2,TRBV5-5,TRBJ2-6,-,CASSPGLANSGANVLTF,TGTGCCAGCAGCCCGGGACTAGCCAACTCTGGGGCCAACGTCCTGACTTTC
14,TRBD1,TRBV2,TRBJ1-4,many,CARRGGQGDEKLFF,TGTGCCAGGCGGGGAGGACAGGGGGATGAAAAACTGTTTTTT
15,-,TRBV6-5,TRBJ2-7,many,CASSYFSSSPYEQYF,TGTGCCAGCAGTTACTTCTCAAGTTCTCCCTACGAGCAGTACTTC
15,TRBD1,TRBV27,TRBJ2-7,few,CASSSNRGPSYEQYF,TGTGCCAGCAGTTCGAACAGGGGCCCCTCCTACGAGCAGTACTTC
15,TRBD2,TRBV20-1,TRBJ2-1,many,CSARNGTSPYNEQFF,TGCAGTGCTAGAAATGGGACTAGTCCCTACAATGAGCAGTTCTTC
13,-,TRBV7-9,TRBJ2-4,-,CASSDGTKNIQYF,TGTGCCAGCAGCGACGGGACCAAAAACATTCAGTACTTC
13,-,TRBV29-1,TRBJ2-7,-,CSVISGPSFEQYF,TGCAGCGTCATTTCCGGGCCGTCCTTCGAGCAGTACTTC
17,-,TRBV28,TRBJ2-3,-,CASSPSGLADYTDTQYF,TGTGCCAGCAGTCCTTCGGGACTGGCGGACTACACAGATACGCAGTATTTT
14,-,TRBV12-3/TRBV12-4,TRBJ2-7,many,CASTTAMKLYEQYF,TGTGCCAGCACTACCGCCATGAAGCTGTACGAGCAGTACTTC
13,-,TRBV5-5,TRBJ1-1,-,CASSLVGQDEAFF,TGTGCCAGCAGCTTGGTTGGGCAGGACGAAGCTTTCTTT
17,TRBD2,TRBV12-3/TRBV12-4,TRBJ2-6,many,CASSPSGPFSGANVLTF,TGTGCCAGCAGTCCTAGCGGGCCTTTCTCTGGGGCCAACGTCCTGACTTTC
18,TRBD1,TRBV7-2,TRBJ1-5,-,CASSQGTGPGGGNQPQHF,TGTGCCAGCAGCCAGGGGACAGGGCCGGGGGGAGGCAATCAGCCCCAGCATTTT
14,-,TRBV20-1,TRBJ1-5,many,CSAREYRGNQPQHF,TGCAGTGCTAGGGAATACAGGGGCAATCAGCCCCAGCATTTT
13,TRBD1,TRBV30,TRBJ2-1,-,CAWSRTGGNEQLF,TGTGCCTGGAGTAGGACAGGGGGCAATGAGCAGCTCTTC
15,-,TRBV2,TRBJ1-4,many,CASSLDAGENEKLFF,TGTGCCAGCAGCCTGGACGCAGGGGAGAATGAAAAACTGTTTTTT
12,-,TRBV20-1,TRBJ2-7,many,CSASGLTYEQYF,TGCAGTGCTAGCGGGCTTACCTACGAGCAGTACTTC